This T cell receptor beta chain derives from a study of T cell repertoires in cytomegalovirus infection. Background on the study: Public TCR beta signatures were indicative of both CMV infection and a matching HLA type. Findings and caveats of the study: Clonotype analysis showed dominance of the ex vivo response by HLA-C-restricted CMV-specific TCR beta clonotypes.

The CDR3 is 15 amino acids. Germline V gene lookup returns CDR1 MNHEY and CDR2 SVGAGI. The ends were cut back, 5 bases at V and 4 bases at J, with 17 bases in the middle. Each CDR3 protein is one row after TCRdb ran MiXCR on the reads. This sample has 150,000 to 200,000 distinct CDR3 sequences, with about 30% found just once. With regard to this clonotype: The antigen is unknown.

V gene TRBV6-5 combines with J gene TRBJ1-1, with D possibly being TRBD1 (6 bases). This receptor was obtained from a human donor in good health (CMV status not recorded). Some clones in this sample may be carry-over from other donors' samples. Sequencing was done on a sample of PBMCs. In DNA form, the CDR3 reads TGTGCCAGCAGTCTCCAGGGGCAGGGCGGCACTGAAGCTTTCTTT. As protein: CASSLQGQGGTEAFF.